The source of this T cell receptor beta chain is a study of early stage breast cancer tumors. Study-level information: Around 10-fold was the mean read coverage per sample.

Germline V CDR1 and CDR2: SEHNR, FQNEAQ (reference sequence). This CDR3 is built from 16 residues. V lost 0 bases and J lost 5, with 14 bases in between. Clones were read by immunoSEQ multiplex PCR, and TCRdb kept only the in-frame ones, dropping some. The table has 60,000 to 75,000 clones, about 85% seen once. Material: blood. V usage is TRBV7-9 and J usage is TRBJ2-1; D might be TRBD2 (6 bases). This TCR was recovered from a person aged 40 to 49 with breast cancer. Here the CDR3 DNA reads TGTGCCAGCAGCTTAGCGCTGATAGCGGACAACAATGAGCAGTTCTTC. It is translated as CASSLALIADNNEQFF.